Each of the 21 T cell receptor beta chains below was sequenced from the same sample in a study of control samples from healthy donors and cancer patients. Repertoires were generated with immunoSEQ multiplex PCR, while TCRdb's copy carries only in-frame clones and drops some. The profile shows roughly 73,000 clones, under 90% of them singletons. The material sequenced was blood. These receptors all come from a man aged 50 to 60 in good health.

This chain connects TRBV27 to TRBJ1-1; weak D call: TRBD1 (6 bases). V was clipped by 5 bases and J by 5 bases, with 18 bases between them. The CDR3 is made up of 15 amino acids. From germline, CDR1 is MNHEY and CDR2 SMNVEV (reference sequence). DNA of the CDR3: TGTGCCAGCAGTACTATACAGGGAGCGGAGACTGAAGCTTTCTTT. It encodes CASSTIQGAETEAFF.

This clone was seen ten or more times. V usage is TRBV20-1 and J usage is TRBJ2-7, with 7 bases matching TRBD2. Germline loops: CDR1 DFQATT, CDR2 SNEGSKA (reference sequence). CDR3 length: 14 amino acids. Trimming at V came to 3 bases and at J to 4 bases, leaving 9 bases not matched to a gene. The CDR3 spells CSASFREGRYEQYF. CDR3 DNA sequence: TGCAGTGCTAGTTTTAGGGAGGGCCGGTACGAGCAGTACTTC.

This sequence joins TRBV14 and TRBJ1-1; D not certain. This CDR3 spans 13 amino acids. Trimming pared 1 base from V and 5 bases from J, leaving 8 bases between. Germline loops: CDR1 SGHDN, CDR2 FVKESK. The CDR3 region has the DNA TGTGCCAGCAGCCAAGCAGTGCAAACTGAAGCTTTCTTT. This codes for CASSQAVQTEAFF.

In its sample, this clone was seen a few times. V usage is TRBV6-5 and J usage is TRBJ2-5; weak D call: TRBD2 (7 bases). Germline assignment: CDR1 MNHEY and CDR2 SVGAGI. This CDR3 contains 13 residues. V was trimmed by 4 bases and J by 5 bases, leaving 11 bases between them. CDR3 protein: CASSWGRGETQYF. The DNA of the CDR3 is TGTGCCAGCAGTTGGGGGCGGGGGGAGACCCAGTACTTC.

This chain connects TRBV6-5 to TRBJ1-5, with 7 bases identical to TRBD1. This CDR3 is built from 15 residues. V gave up 2 bases and J gave up 5 bases; unmatched junction bases: 6. CDR1 MNHEY and CDR2 SVGAGI come from the germline V gene. The CDR3 sequence: CASSYGTGVDQPQHF. The CDR3 region has the DNA TGTGCCAGCAGTTACGGAACAGGGGTAGATCAGCCCCAGCATTTT.

The chain joins TRBV6-5 to TRBJ2-1; the match to TRBD2 covers 7 bases. The V gene end was trimmed by 4 bases and the J gene end by 2 bases; junction bases not matched to a gene: 8. This CDR3 has 16 residues. The germline V gene encodes CDR1 MNHEY and CDR2 SVGAGI. The CDR3 coding sequence is TGTGCCAGCAGTTGGCGCGGGACTACCCCCTACAATGAGCAGTTCTTC. Its protein product is CASSWRGTTPYNEQFF.

The chain's CDR3 is CASSVTRAASATNEKLFF. In nucleotides, the CDR3 is TGTGCCAGCAGCGTTACACGGGCAGCCTCTGCAACTAATGAAAAACTGTTTTTT. The chain has TRBV6-2 or TRBV6-3 and TRBJ1-4; D remains unclear. V lost 6 bases and J lost 0, with 20 bases in between. CDR1 is MNHEY, CDR2 SVGEGT, per germline. The CDR3 runs 18 residues.

This chain connects TRBV24-1 to TRBJ2-5, with 10 bases matching TRBD2. The germline V gene encodes CDR1 KGHDR and CDR2 SFDVKD. The CDR3 loop spans 15 amino acids. The V gene end was trimmed by 1 base and the J gene end by 5 bases; junction bases not matched to a gene: 3. CDR3 region: CATSDLSGGAETQYF. CDR3 coding DNA: TGTGCCACCAGTGATTTAAGCGGGGGGGCGGAGACCCAGTACTTC.

The chain joins TRBV18 to TRBJ2-2; 10 bases fit TRBD1. The CDR3 covers 18 residues. The V segment lost 1 base and the J segment 2 bases; nucleotides outside the gene matches: 7. Germline V gives CDR1 KGHSH, CDR2 LQKENI. CDR3: CASSPLGQGPSNTGELFF. CDR3 nucleotides: TGTGCCAGCTCACCACTGGGACAGGGGCCATCAAACACCGGGGAGCTGTTTTTT.

This clone has more than one count but fewer than ten. The CDR3 sequence is CASSDPSNTEAFF. The CDR3 DNA is TGTGCCAGCAGTGACCCATCGAACACTGAAGCTTTCTTT. This chain connects TRBV2 to TRBJ1-1; D not certain. Trimming stripped 3 bases from V and 1 base from J, with 6 bases between. CDR1 is SNHLY and CDR2 is FYNNEI in the germline V gene. CDR3 length: 13 amino acids. The full variable domain, its missing parts supplied by reference TRBV2 and TRBJ1-1, is EPEVTQTPSHQVTQMGQEVILRCVPISNHLYFYWYRQILGQKVEFLVSFYNNEISEKSEIFDDQFSVERPDGSNFTLKIRSTKLEDSAMYFCASSDPSNTEAFFGQGTRLTVV.

CDR3 sequence reads: CASSLERGMREQYF. The CDR3 nucleotides read TGTGCCAGCAGCTTAGAACGGGGGATGAGGGAGCAGTACTTC. The V and J genes are TRBV7-2 and TRBJ2-7; D may be TRBD2 (6 bases). Looked up from germline, CDR1 is SGHTA and CDR2 is FQGNSA. There are 14 residues in the CDR3. Trimming stripped 1 base from V and 7 bases from J, with 14 bases between.

The chain links TRBV5-1 to TRBJ2-5, with a weak D call TRBD1 (6 bases). The CDR3 has 15 residues. Germline lookup yields CDR1 SGHRS and CDR2 YFSETQ. Trimming stripped 3 bases from V and 2 bases from J, with 14 bases between. The CDR3 coding sequence is TGCGCCAGCAGCTCGGCTGGGACAATACAAGAGACCCAGTACTTC. It is translated as CASSSAGTIQETQYF.

V gene TRBV7-2 combines with J gene TRBJ1-3, with D perhaps matching TRBD1 (5 bases). The CDR3 spans 14 residues. Germline loops: CDR1 SGHTA, CDR2 FQGNSA. V was pared by 4 bases and J by 0 bases, with 7 bases between. The CDR3 region is CASSSQGSGNTIYF. The CDR3, as DNA: TGTGCCAGCAGCTCGCAGGGCTCTGGAAACACCATATATTTT.

CDR3 in amino acids: CAISGEGTMPEAFF. CDR3 sequence (DNA): TGTGCCATCAGTGGCGAGGGTACAATGCCTGAAGCTTTCTTT. The V call is TRBV10-3, the J call TRBJ1-1; no reliable D call. Germline V lookup: CDR1 ENHRY, CDR2 SYGVKD. V lost 4 bases and J lost 6, with 15 bases in between. This CDR3 is built from 14 residues.

The chain has TRBV6-6 and TRBJ2-1; D is perhaps TRBD2 (5 bases). The CDR3 has 18 residues. CDR1 MNHNY and CDR2 SVGAGI come from the germline V gene (reference sequence). V was trimmed by 5 bases and J by 3 bases, leaving 23 bases between them. CDR3 sequence (DNA): TGTGCCAGCAGTCACGGAGGTTTGGGTAGAAGGGACTACAATGAGCAGTTCTTC. Protein sequence: CASSHGGLGRRDYNEQFF.

This clone was seen only once. The chain joins TRBV19 to TRBJ1-5, with D unresolved. V lost 8 bases to trimming and J lost 6 bases, with 14 bases between them. The CDR3 is 13 amino acids. Germline values: CDR1 LNHDA, CDR2 SQIVND (reference sequence). This chain's CDR3 is CASSVSRAQPQHF. For the CDR3, the DNA is TGTGCCAGTTCCGTCTCGCGAGCTCAGCCCCAGCATTTT.

This clone appeared a few times. This sequence joins TRBV6-2 or TRBV6-3 and TRBJ2-5; D is undetermined. Germline V gives CDR1 MNHEY, CDR2 SVGEGT. V lost 0 bases to trimming and J lost 1 base, with 6 bases between them. This CDR3 is 14 amino acids long. The CDR3 nucleotides read TGTGCCAGCAGTTACTCGGTAGGCCAAGAGACCCAGTACTTC. Its translation: CASSYSVGQETQYF.

This chain joins TRBV30 and TRBJ1-5, with D hard to call. Between the trimmed V and J ends, which lost 4 bases and 2 bases, there was a span of 15 bases. The CDR3 runs 15 residues. CDR1 and CDR2 from the germline V gene are GTSNPN and SVGIG (reference sequence). Here the CDR3 reads CAWTFGFGGNQPQHF. Written as DNA, the CDR3 is TGTGCCTGGACGTTCGGTTTTGGAGGCAATCAGCCCCAGCATTTT.

The chain links TRBV12-3 or TRBV12-4 to TRBJ2-5, with TRBD1 as a possible D gene (7 bases). The CDR3 runs to 13 residues. V was shortened by 5 bases and J by 5 bases, with 12 bases between the two germline ends. The CDR3 nucleotides read TGTGCCAGCAGTGACAGGGAGGCCGAGACCCAGTACTTC. It yields the protein CASSDREAETQYF.

The chain joins TRBV30 to TRBJ2-3; a weak D match, TRBD1 (6 bases). Germline CDR1 and CDR2: GTSNPN and SVGIG (reference sequence). Trimming removed 3 bases from V and 9 bases from J, with 22 bases in between. This CDR3 is built from 15 residues. The CDR3 DNA sequence: TGTGCCTGGAGCGGCTGGGAAGGGACAAGTTACACGCAGTATTTT. It specifies CAWSGWEGTSYTQYF.

The chain joins TRBV6-4 to TRBJ2-7, with unresolved D. V gave up 0 bases and J gave up 6 bases, with 12 bases separating them. Germline-derived CDR1 and CDR2 are MRHNA and SNTAGT. This CDR3 is built from 14 residues. The CDR3 coding sequence is TGTGCCAGCAGTGACTCAAGGTCTAGGTTCGAGCAGTACTTC. Its protein product is CASSDSRSRFEQYF.